This TCR beta chain was recorded in a study of quantifying T cell responses using KT2 cells. Study summary: RNA was reverse transcribed with TCR alpha and beta constant-region primers. Estimated efficiency of the T4 ligation step was above 9% under optimum conditions.

This clonotype was observed a few times. Its antigen is not identified. KT2, a clone with a known TCR, was spiked into unfractionated PBMC. Different KT2-to-PBMC ratios were created with a constant PBMC count. Regarding the study as a whole: KT2 sequences were detected down to about one KT2 cell per 100,000 PBMC.

The cDNA 3' end received a ligated oligonucleotide with a UMI. First-round PCR used 4 cycles and beta primers RC1.1 and RC1.2 covering TRBC1 and TRBC2. TCRdb redid the calling of the UMI-ligation and nested PCR reads with MiXCR, one entry per CDR3 protein. The sample carries 25,000 to 35,000 distinct CDR3 sequences, about 9.3% recorded once. The specimen was PBMCs spiked with cells of the T cell clone KT2. The receptor was isolated from a human donor.

As DNA, the CDR3 is TGTGCCAGCAGTTTGCAGACAGACAATTCACCCCTCCACTTT. This encodes CASSLQTDNSPLHF. The chain couples TRBV12-3 or TRBV12-4 to TRBJ1-6; maybe TRBD1 (5 bases). The CDR3 is 14 residues long. V was shortened by 3 bases and J by 7 bases, with 10 bases between the two germline ends.